This T cell receptor (beta chain) was retrieved from a study of CD8+ T cells in alopecia areata. About the study: After 6 to 18 months of tofacitinib, follow-up continued 6 months off drug. Overall study results and limits: When scalp samples are sequenced, resident alphabeta T cells of normal skin are also captured.

Lesional scalp tissue (obtained by punch biopsy) and peripheral blood were collected from alopecia areata patients. Sorting separated CD4+ and CD8+ T cells out of PBMCs. The germline V gene encodes CDR1 SGDLS and CDR2 YYNGEE. The CDR3 spans 13 residues. V was trimmed by 0 bases and J by 6 bases, leaving 9 bases between them. Remarks on this clone: Its target is not known.

Extracted RNA was reverse transcribed, and the resulting cDNA served as sequencing template. Libraries were prepared by immunoSEQ multiplex PCR; TCRdb keeps only in-frame clonotypes and omits some of them. This sample has just over 150,000 clones; around half occur once, and the top ten carry 19%. The sequencing used CD8+ T cells sorted from blood, collected at week 0. The source is a human donor with alopecia areata. The rearrangement joins TRBV9 to TRBJ1-2; D remains unclear. CDR3 sequence reads: CASSVGRVHGYTF. CDR3 coding DNA: TGTGCCAGCAGCGTAGGCCGCGTACATGGCTACACCTTC.